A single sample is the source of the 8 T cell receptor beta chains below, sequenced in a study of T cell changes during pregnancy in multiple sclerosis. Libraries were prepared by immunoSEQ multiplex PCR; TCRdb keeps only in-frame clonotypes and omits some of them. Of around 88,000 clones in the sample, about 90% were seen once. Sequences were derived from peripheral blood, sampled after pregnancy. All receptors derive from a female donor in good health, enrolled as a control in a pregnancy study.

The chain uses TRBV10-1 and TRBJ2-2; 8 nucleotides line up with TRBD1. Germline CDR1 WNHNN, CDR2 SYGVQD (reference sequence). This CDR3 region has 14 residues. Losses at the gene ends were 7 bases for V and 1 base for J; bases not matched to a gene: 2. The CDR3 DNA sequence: TGCGCCAGCAAAGGACAGGGGAACACCGGGGAGCTGTTTTTT. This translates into CASKGQGNTGELFF.

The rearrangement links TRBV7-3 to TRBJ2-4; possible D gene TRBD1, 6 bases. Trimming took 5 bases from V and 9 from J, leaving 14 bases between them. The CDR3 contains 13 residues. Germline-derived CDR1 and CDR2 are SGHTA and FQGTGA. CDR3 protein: CASSVQGSGIQYF. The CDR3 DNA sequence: TGTGCCAGCAGCGTACAGGGTAGTGGCATTCAGTACTTC. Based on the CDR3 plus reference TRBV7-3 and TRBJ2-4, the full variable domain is GAGVSQTPSNKVTEKGKYVELRCDPISGHTALYWYRQSLGQGPEFLIYFQGTGAADDSGLPNDRFFAVRPEGSVSTLKIQRTERGDSAVYLCASSVQGSGIQYFGAGTRLSVL.

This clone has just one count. The CDR3 is CASRSSGGYSEELFF. The CDR3 bases are TGTGCCAGTAGGTCCTCCGGGGGGTATAGTGAGGAGCTGTTTTTT. The chain uses TRBV19 and TRBJ2-2; 7 positions agree with TRBD2. From germline, CDR1 is LNHDA and CDR2 SQIVND (reference sequence). V lost 6 bases to trimming and J lost 10 bases; unmatched junction nucleotides: 14. CDR3 size: 15 residues.

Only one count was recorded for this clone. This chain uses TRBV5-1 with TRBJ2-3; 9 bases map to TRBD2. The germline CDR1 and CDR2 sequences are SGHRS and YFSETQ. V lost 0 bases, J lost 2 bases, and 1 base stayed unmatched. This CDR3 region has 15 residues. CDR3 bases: TGCGCCAGCAGCTTGGCTAGCGGGACCACAGATACGCAGTATTTT. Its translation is CASSLASGTTDTQYF.

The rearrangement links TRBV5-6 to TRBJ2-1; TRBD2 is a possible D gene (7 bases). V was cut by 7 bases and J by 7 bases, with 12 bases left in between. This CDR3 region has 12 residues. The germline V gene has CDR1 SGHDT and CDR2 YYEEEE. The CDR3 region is CASEGGVNEQFF. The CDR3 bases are TGTGCCAGCGAGGGGGGGGTAAATGAGCAGTTCTTC.

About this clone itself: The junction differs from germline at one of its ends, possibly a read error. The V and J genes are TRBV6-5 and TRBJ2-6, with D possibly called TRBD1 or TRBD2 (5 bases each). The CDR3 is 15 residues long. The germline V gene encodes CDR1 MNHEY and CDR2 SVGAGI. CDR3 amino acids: CGSGSGISGANVLTF. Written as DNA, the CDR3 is TGTGGCAGCGGTTCAGGGATCTCCGGGGCCAACGTCCTGACTTTC.

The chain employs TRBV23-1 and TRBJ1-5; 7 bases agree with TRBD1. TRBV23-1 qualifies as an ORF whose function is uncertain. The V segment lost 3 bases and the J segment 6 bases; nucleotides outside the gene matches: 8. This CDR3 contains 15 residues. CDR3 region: CASSHEGANCQPQHF. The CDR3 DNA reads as TGCGCCAGCAGTCATGAGGGGGCGAATTGTCAGCCCCAGCATTTT.

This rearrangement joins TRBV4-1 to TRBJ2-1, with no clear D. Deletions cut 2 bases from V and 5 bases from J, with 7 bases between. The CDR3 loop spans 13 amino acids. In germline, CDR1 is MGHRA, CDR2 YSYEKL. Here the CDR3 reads CASSQFVDNEQFF. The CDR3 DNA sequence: TGCGCCAGCAGCCAATTCGTTGACAATGAGCAGTTCTTC.